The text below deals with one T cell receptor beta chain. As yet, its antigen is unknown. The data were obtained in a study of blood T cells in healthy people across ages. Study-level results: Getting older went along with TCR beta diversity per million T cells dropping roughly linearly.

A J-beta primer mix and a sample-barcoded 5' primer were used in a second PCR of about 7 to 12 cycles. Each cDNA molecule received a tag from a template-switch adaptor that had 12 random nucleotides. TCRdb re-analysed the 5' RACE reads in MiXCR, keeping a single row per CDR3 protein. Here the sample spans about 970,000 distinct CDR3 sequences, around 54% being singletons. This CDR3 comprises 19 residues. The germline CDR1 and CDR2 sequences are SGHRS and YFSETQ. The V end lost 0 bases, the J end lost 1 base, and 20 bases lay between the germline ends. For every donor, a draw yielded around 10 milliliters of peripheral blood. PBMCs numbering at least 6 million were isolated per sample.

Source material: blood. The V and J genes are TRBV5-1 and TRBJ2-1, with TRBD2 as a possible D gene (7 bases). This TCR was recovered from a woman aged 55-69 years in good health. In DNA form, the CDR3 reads TGCGCCAGCAGCTTGGAAGGGGGAGGGTACAGCGTGTCCTACAATGAGCAGTTCTTC. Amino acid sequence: CASSLEGGGYSVSYNEQFF.